This T cell receptor beta chain originates from a study of T cells in localized non-small cell lung cancer. General study points: Tumor showed lower T cell clonality than uninvolved adjacent lung, where it was highest.

As concerns this clone: Its antigen is not known.

Profiled with immunoSEQ multiplex PCR; TCRdb holds only in-frame clones, not every one. The sample consists of about 72,000 clones, approximately 85% of them appearing once. The source material was peripheral blood, sampled before any cancer treatment. This TCR was recovered from a female donor at least 60 years old with stage I lung adenocarcinoma.

The CDR3 sequence is CSVVPEETQYF. The CDR3 bases are TGCAGCGTTGTGCCGGAAGAGACCCAGTACTTC. V and J are TRBV29-1 and TRBJ2-5, with D unclear. V shed 4 bases and J shed 3 bases, with 6 bases lying between them. Looked up from germline, CDR1 is SQVTM and CDR2 is ANQGSEA. The CDR3 is 11 residues long.